Following are 19 T cell receptor beta chains from one sample sequenced in a study of T cells in Graves' hyperthyroidism and ophthalmopathy. The CDR3 regions of TCR beta were amplified from RNA transcripts. HTBI primers were employed in a first-round RT-PCR of the TCR CDR3. TCRdb redid the calling of the multiplex PCR reads with MiXCR, one entry per CDR3 protein. Of hundreds of thousands of distinct CDR3 sequences in the sample, more than 15% are singletons; the top ten hold 25% to 35%. The sequencing sample was made of blood. The receptors here all came from a woman aged 18-35 years with Graves' hyperthyroidism that later progressed to Graves' ophthalmopathy.

This clonotype was seen only a few times. The chain uses TRBV6-2 or TRBV6-3 and TRBJ2-1; D ambiguous. V lost 4 bases to trimming and J lost 8 bases, with 3 bases between them. This CDR3 is built from 10 residues. Germline assignment: CDR1 MNHEY and CDR2 SVGEGT. This CDR3 reads CASSSHEQFF. As DNA, the CDR3 is TGTGCCAGCAGTTCCCATGAGCAGTTCTTC.

There are many counts of this clonotype. J is TRBJ1-5 and V is TRBV29-1, with 9 bases aligning to TRBD1. Germline V lookup: CDR1 SQVTM, CDR2 ANQGSEA. The CDR3 runs 13 residues. J lost 4 bases, V lost 6 bases, and 4 bases had no gene match. The CDR3 reads CSVTTGGNQPQHF. The CDR3 DNA sequence: TGCAGCGTGACGACAGGGGGAAATCAGCCCCAGCATTTT. The variable domain in full, with the rest retrieved from reference TRBV29-1 and TRBJ1-5, is SAVISQKPSRDICQRGTSLTIQCQVDSQVTMMFWYRQQPGQSLTLIATANQGSEATYESGFVIDKFPISRPNLTFSTLTVSNMSPEDSSIYLCSVTTGGNQPQHFGDGTRLSIL.

The chain couples TRBV24-1 to TRBJ2-5; TRBD1 agrees at 8 bases. The V segment lost 4 bases and the J segment 5 bases; nucleotides outside the gene matches: 8. CDR1 KGHDR and CDR2 SFDVKD come from the germline V gene. The CDR3 contains 15 residues. The CDR3, as DNA: TGTGCCACCAGTGACCTAGGACAGGGCCTGGAGACCCAGTACTTC. Translated, it gives CATSDLGQGLETQYF.

V is TRBV5-6 and J is TRBJ2-7, with 9 bases lining up with TRBD1. The V gene's germline CDR1 is SGHDT and CDR2 YYEEEE. This CDR3 region has 14 residues. V was pared by 4 bases and J by 2 bases, with 4 bases of the junction left unmatched. This CDR3 is CASSPRTGAYEQYF. In DNA, the CDR3 is TGTGCCAGCAGCCCTCGGACAGGGGCCTACGAGCAGTACTTC. The variable domain in full, with the rest retrieved from reference TRBV5-6 and TRBJ2-7, is DAGVTQSPTHLIKTRGQQVTLRCSPKSGHDTVSWYQQALGQGPQFIFQYYEEEERQRGNFPDRFSGHQFPNYSSELNVNALLLGDSALYLCASSPRTGAYEQYFGPGTRLTVT.

The J gene is TRBJ2-5, the V gene TRBV9; 9 bases map to TRBD2. The CDR3 loop spans 16 amino acids. V shed 0 bases, J shed 5 bases, and the junction held 8 bases outside the gene matches. Germline CDR1 and CDR2: SGDLS and YYNGEE. CDR3 nucleotide sequence: TGTGCCAGCAGCGTAGGTGGTAGCGGGAGTGGCGAGACCCAGTACTTC. This sequence encodes CASSVGGSGSGETQYF.

Many counts were recorded for this clonotype. The chain carries TRBV20-1 and TRBJ2-7; 12 positions agree with TRBD2. Germline values: CDR1 DFQATT, CDR2 SNEGSKA (reference sequence). This CDR3 contains 16 residues. The junction had 6 bases not matched to a gene; V was cut back by 0 bases and J by 3 bases. The DNA for the CDR3 is TGCAGTGCTAGAGATCGACTAGCGGGAGTACACTACGAGCAGTACTTC. Protein product: CSARDRLAGVHYEQYF.

At least ten counts were recorded for this clonotype. The chain is built from TRBV6-2 or TRBV6-3 and TRBJ2-1, with 11 positions matching TRBD2. CDR1 MNHEY and CDR2 SVGEGT come from the germline V gene. CDR3 size: 19 residues. V lost 4 bases to trimming and J lost 3 bases; unmatched junction nucleotides: 14. The CDR3 region has the DNA TGTGCCAGCAGTTTTTTATCCGGGACTAGCGGATACTTCTACAATGAGCAGTTCTTC. It is translated as CASSFLSGTSGYFYNEQFF.

This clonotype showed up just once. Here the CDR3 reads CASSTQGRAKNIQFF. The DNA for the CDR3 is TGTGCCAGTAGCACACAGGGGAGGGCCAAAAACATTCAGTTCTTC. The gene calls are TRBV19 and TRBJ2-4, with D perhaps TRBD1 or TRBD2 (7 bases each). The end of the DNA is better explained by TRBJ2-1, so the J call may be wrong. The CDR3 has 15 amino acids. Germline loops: CDR1 LNHDA, CDR2 SQIVND (reference sequence).

This clonotype showed up many times. V is TRBV27 and J is TRBJ1-6, with D hard to call. The CDR3 sequence is 14 residues long. V gave up 2 bases and J gave up 12 bases, with 14 bases separating them. The germline V gene encodes CDR1 MNHEY and CDR2 SMNVEV (reference sequence). CDR3 loop: CASSLIGSGIPLHF. The DNA for the CDR3 is TGTGCCAGCAGTTTAATAGGAAGCGGCATACCCCTCCACTTT.

This clonotype was counted at least ten times. The chain joins TRBV11-1 to TRBJ2-1; tentatively, D is TRBD1 (7 bases). There are 18 residues in the CDR3. Germline V CDR1 and CDR2: SGHAT, FQDESV (reference sequence). Trimming took 0 bases from V and 2 from J, leaving 17 bases between them. The CDR3 spells CASSLAKQGGFAYNEQFF. The CDR3 bases are TGTGCCAGCAGCTTAGCGAAGCAGGGGGGATTCGCCTACAATGAGCAGTTCTTC. Supplemented by reference TRBV11-1 and TRBJ2-1, the full variable domain reads EAEVAQSPRYKITEKSQAVAFWCDPISGHATLYWYRQILGQGPELLVQFQDESVVDDSQLPKDRFSAERLKGVDSTLKIQPAELGDSAMYLCASSLAKQGGFAYNEQFFGPGTRLTVL.

The table lists this clonotype with many counts. The chain employs TRBV27 and TRBJ2-1; TRBD2 matches 11 bases. Germline CDR1 and CDR2: MNHEY and SMNVEV (reference sequence). V dropped 5 bases and J dropped 6; count of bases not matched to a gene: 9. This CDR3 contains 16 residues. This chain's CDR3 is CASSPSTSGTVNEQFF. The CDR3 nucleotides are TGTGCCAGCAGTCCCTCGACTAGCGGGACAGTCAATGAGCAGTTCTTC.

This clonotype was picked up many times. The chain couples TRBV6-1 to TRBJ1-1; D is uncertain. V was shortened by 1 base and J by 5 bases, with 2 bases between the two germline ends. Germline lookup yields CDR1 MNHNS and CDR2 SASEGT. The CDR3 runs 11 residues. The CDR3 region is CASSEVTEAFF. The CDR3 bases are TGTGCCAGCAGTGAAGTGACTGAAGCTTTCTTT.

In its sample, this clonotype was seen many times. V usage is TRBV28 and J usage is TRBJ2-2; 9 nucleotides align to TRBD1. Germline-derived CDR1 and CDR2 are MDHEN and SYDVKM. This CDR3 has 16 residues. The junction had 7 bases not matched to a gene; V was cut back by 4 bases and J by 4 bases. CDR3 DNA: TGTGCCAGCAGTTCCCTGGACAGGGGTGCCACCGGGGAGCTGTTTTTT. As protein: CASSSLDRGATGELFF.

This clonotype was detected only a few times. The genes are TRBV10-3 and TRBJ2-7; D tentatively reads TRBD1 or TRBD2 (6 bases each). This CDR3 comprises 15 residues. Trimming stripped 4 bases from V and 3 bases from J, with 16 bases between. Looked up from germline, CDR1 is ENHRY and CDR2 is SYGVKD. CDR3 amino acids: CAISVPDGGLYEQYF. CDR3 nucleotide sequence: TGTGCCATCAGTGTCCCGGACGGGGGCCTCTACGAGCAGTACTTC.

This chain joins TRBV6-5 and TRBJ2-3; TRBD1 or TRBD2 may be the D gene (5 bases each). The CDR3 length is 17 residues. V shed 2 bases and J shed 0 bases, with 15 bases lying between them. Germline-derived CDR1 and CDR2 are MNHEY and SVGAGI. CDR3 coding DNA: TGTGCCAGCAGTTACACCACCGGGACCCTTAGCACAGATACGCAGTATTTT. This sequence encodes CASSYTTGTLSTDTQYF.

Ten or more counts support this clonotype. The chain has TRBV7-9 and TRBJ2-1; the match to TRBD2 covers 9 bases. The length of the CDR3 is 14 residues. The J segment lost 7 bases and the V segment lost 1 base, leaving 2 bases of the junction unmatched. From germline, CDR1 is SEHNR and CDR2 FQNEAQ (reference sequence). The CDR3 loop reads CASSLDGLANEQFF. The CDR3 region has the DNA TGTGCCAGCAGCTTAGATGGACTAGCGAATGAGCAGTTCTTC.

This clonotype was seen once. CDR3 sequence (DNA): TGTGCCAGCAGCTTGGCCACGGGAAAATACACCGGGGAGCTGTTTTTT. Its protein product is CASSLATGKYTGELFF. The V call is TRBV5-6, the J call TRBJ2-2, with D maybe TRBD2 (5 bases). Trimming stripped 0 bases from V and 3 bases from J, with 12 bases between. Germline CDR1 SGHDT, CDR2 YYEEEE. The CDR3 consists of 16 residues.

The chain has TRBV13 and TRBJ2-5; maybe TRBD1 (5 bases). The CDR3 is 16 residues long. In germline, CDR1 is PRHDT, CDR2 FYEKMQ (reference sequence). Trimming removed 2 bases at V and 0 bases at J, with 13 bases between. The CDR3 nucleotides read TGTGCCAGCAGCTTATCAGGACATCGGTACCAAGAGACCCAGTACTTC. This translates into CASSLSGHRYQETQYF.

V and J are TRBV5-1 and TRBJ2-5, with 12 bases aligning to TRBD2. The CDR3 covers 17 residues. The germline CDR1 and CDR2 sequences are SGHRS and YFSETQ. V was clipped by 1 base and J by 4 bases; unmatched bases: 8. The CDR3 reads CASSLTSGRPGGETQYF. CDR3 DNA: TGCGCCAGCAGCTTGACTAGCGGGAGGCCGGGGGGAGAGACCCAGTACTTC.